This T cell receptor beta chain was retrieved from a study of beta chain features in type 1 diabetes. The V end lost 6 bases, the J end lost 2 bases, and 20 bases lay between the germline ends. Germline values: CDR1 MNHEY, CDR2 SMNVEV (reference sequence). The CDR3 totals 17 residues. Study-level findings and limits: Type 1 diabetes patients had TCRB CDR3s that were shorter (moderately but significantly so) in all four CD4+ subsets.

Remarks on this clone: Its specificity is not known.

Sequencing targeted expressed TCRB transcripts, as all isolated RNA had been reverse transcribed. Assay: immunoSEQ multiplex PCR; the TCRdb copy retains only in-frame clones and omits some. The sample has under 300,000 clones, around 14% seen once; the top ten hold about 0.019%. The V call is TRBV27, the J call TRBJ1-5; a possible D gene is TRBD1 (5 bases). The specimen was naive CD4+ T cells from blood. The sequence derives from a man under 40 with type 1 diabetes. The CDR3 DNA is TGTGCCAGCAGCTATTCCTTCGACAGTCAGGGCAATCAGCCCCAGCATTTT. Translation: CASSYSFDSQGNQPQHF.